What follows are 9 T cell receptor beta chains derived from one specimen sequenced in a study of cytomegalovirus exposure and HLA in healthy donors. Primers included in the PCR were 60 Vbeta and 13 Jbeta primers. The data were produced by immunoSEQ multiplex PCR, yet TCRdb's version contains in-frame clones alone and is incomplete. The repertoire has under 200,000 clones, 65% to 85% of them found once; the top ten carry 1.5% to 2%. The sequencing input was PBMCs. Receptors were obtained from a middle-aged man in good health and CMV-seropositive.

The chain links TRBV7-9 to TRBJ1-5; no firm D call. V dropped 4 bases and J dropped 1 base, with 8 bases sitting between them. Germline CDR1 reads SEHNR; CDR2 reads FQNEAQ (reference sequence). The CDR3 extends over 14 amino acids. This CDR3 reads CASSSLNSNQPQHF. The CDR3 coding sequence is TGTGCCAGCAGCTCACTTAACAGCAATCAGCCCCAGCATTTT.

This clone has only a few counts. The chain combines TRBV2 with TRBJ2-1, with 10 bases fitting TRBD1. The junction had 8 bases not matched to a gene; V was cut back by 8 bases and J by 4 bases. Germline V gene data show CDR1 as SNHLY and CDR2 as FYNNEI. The CDR3 length is 15 residues. The CDR3: CASSAGQGIYNEQFF. As DNA, the CDR3 is TGTGCCAGCTCGGCGGGACAGGGGATTTACAATGAGCAGTTCTTC.

This chain links TRBV6-1 with TRBJ2-7; 11 nucleotides line up with TRBD2. This CDR3 spans 14 amino acids. Looked up from germline, CDR1 is MNHNS and CDR2 is SASEGT. Trimming at V came to 1 base and at J to 9 bases, leaving 5 bases not matched to a gene. CDR3 sequence: CASSEVDSGRVQYF. Here the CDR3 DNA reads TGTGCCAGCAGTGAAGTAGATAGCGGGAGGGTGCAGTACTTC.

V is TRBV2 and J is TRBJ1-2, with TRBD1 identical over 9 bases. The CDR3 runs 12 residues. Trimming cost V 6 bases and J 8 bases; bases outside gene matches: 4. Germline V gene lookup returns CDR1 SNHLY and CDR2 FYNNEI. The CDR3 DNA reads TGTGCCAGCAGGGACAGGGGTAGGGGCTACACCTTC. It encodes CASRDRGRGYTF.

The chain couples TRBV5-1 to TRBJ1-2; the D gene is possibly TRBD1 (6 bases). Germline CDR1 reads SGHRS; CDR2 reads YFSETQ. Trimming cost V 4 bases and J 8 bases, with 18 bases left between them. CDR3 size: 14 residues. As DNA, the CDR3 is TGCGCCAGCAGCCCCTCCGCAGGGGTCATCGGCTACACCTTC. Translated, it gives CASSPSAGVIGYTF.

This chain connects TRBV13 to TRBJ2-3, with D perhaps matching TRBD1 (5 bases). The V and J ends lost 1 base and 2 bases respectively, with 10 bases between them. The CDR3 contains 15 residues. In germline, CDR1 is PRHDT, CDR2 FYEKMQ (reference sequence). CDR3 loop: CASSLAGISTDTQYF. The CDR3 region has the DNA TGTGCCAGCAGCTTAGCAGGGATCTCCACAGATACGCAGTATTTT. The full variable domain, with the rest looked up from reference TRBV13 and TRBJ2-3, is AAGVIQSPRHLIKEKRETATLKCYPIPRHDTVYWYQQGPGQDPQFLISFYEKMQSDKGSIPDRFSAQQFSDYHSELNMSSLELGDSALYFCASSLAGISTDTQYFGPGTRLTVL.

The chain links TRBV6-1 to TRBJ2-1, with 13 nucleotides matching TRBD2. CDR1 and CDR2 (germline): MNHNS, SASEGT. J was trimmed by 10 bases and V by 5 bases; bases with no gene match: 8. The CDR3 is made up of 15 amino acids. The CDR3 protein is CASSTLAGGPGEQFF. The DNA of the CDR3 is TGTGCCAGCAGTACACTAGCGGGAGGGCCGGGGGAGCAGTTCTTC.

The chain carries TRBV5-5 and TRBJ2-7; 7 bases agree with TRBD1. The germline V gene has CDR1 SGHKS and CDR2 YYEKEE (reference sequence). The CDR3 consists of 14 residues. The ends lost 4 bases at V and 1 base at J; junction bases unmatched: 5. This chain's CDR3 is CASSALTGSYEQYF. Here the CDR3 DNA reads TGTGCCAGCAGCGCGCTGACAGGGTCCTACGAGCAGTACTTC.

This chain uses TRBV18 with TRBJ2-1; no clear D gene. The CDR3 consists of 14 residues. V shed 0 bases and J shed 6 bases, with 9 bases lying between them. CDR1 KGHSH and CDR2 LQKENI come from the germline V gene. The CDR3 DNA is TGTGCCAGCTCACCACCTGATAGTCGCAATGAGCAGTTCTTC. It yields the protein CASSPPDSRNEQFF.